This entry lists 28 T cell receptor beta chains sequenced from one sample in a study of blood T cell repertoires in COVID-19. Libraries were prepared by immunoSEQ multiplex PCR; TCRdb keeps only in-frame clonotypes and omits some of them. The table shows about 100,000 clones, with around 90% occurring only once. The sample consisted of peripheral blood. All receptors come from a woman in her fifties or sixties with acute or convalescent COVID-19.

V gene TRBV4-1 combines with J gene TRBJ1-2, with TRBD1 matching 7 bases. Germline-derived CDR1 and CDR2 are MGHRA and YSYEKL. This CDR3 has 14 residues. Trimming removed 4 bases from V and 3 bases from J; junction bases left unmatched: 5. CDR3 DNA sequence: TGCGCCAGCAGCCCCCTTGGGACAGACTATGGCTACACCTTC. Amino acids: CASSPLGTDYGYTF.

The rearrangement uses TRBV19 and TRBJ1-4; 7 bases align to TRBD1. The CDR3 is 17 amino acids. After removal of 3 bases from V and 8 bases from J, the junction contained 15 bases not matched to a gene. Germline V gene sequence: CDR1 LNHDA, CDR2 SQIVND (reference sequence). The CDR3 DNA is TGTGCCAGTAGTATTGCTTCCGAGGGGGCATTAGGAGAAAAACTGTTTTTT. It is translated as CASSIASEGALGEKLFF. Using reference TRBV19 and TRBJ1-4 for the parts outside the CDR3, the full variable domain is DGGITQSPKYLFRKEGQNVTLSCEQNLNHDAMYWYRQDPGQGLRLIYYSQIVNDFQKGDIAEGYSVSREKKESFPLTVTSAQKNPTAFYLCASSIASEGALGEKLFFGSGTQLSVL.

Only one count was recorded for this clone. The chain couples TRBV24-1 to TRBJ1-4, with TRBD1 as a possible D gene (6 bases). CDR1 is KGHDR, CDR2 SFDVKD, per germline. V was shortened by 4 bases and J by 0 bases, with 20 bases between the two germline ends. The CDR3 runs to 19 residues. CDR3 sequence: CATSESPGHSLATNEKLFF. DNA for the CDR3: TGTGCCACCAGTGAGTCTCCGGGACACTCTTTGGCAACTAATGAAAAACTGTTTTTT.

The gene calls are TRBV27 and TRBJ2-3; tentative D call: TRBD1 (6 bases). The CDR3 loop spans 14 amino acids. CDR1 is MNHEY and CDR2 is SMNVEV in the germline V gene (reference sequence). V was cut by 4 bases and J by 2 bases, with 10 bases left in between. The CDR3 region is CASSWTEPTDTQYF. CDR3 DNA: TGTGCCAGCAGTTGGACAGAGCCCACAGATACGCAGTATTTT.

CDR3 protein: CASSYFAEGADGYTF. CDR3 sequence (DNA): TGTGCCAGCTCATATTTCGCGGAGGGGGCGGACGGCTACACCTTC. The rearrangement joins TRBV18 to TRBJ1-2, with TRBD1 matching over 7 bases. The CDR3 contains 15 residues. Germline V gene lookup returns CDR1 KGHSH and CDR2 LQKENI. V lost 5 bases, J lost 8 bases, and 14 bases stayed unmatched.

The chain's CDR3 is CASSTTGDTEQYV. The CDR3 DNA sequence: TGTGCCAGCAGCACGACAGGGGATACCGAGCAGTACGTC. The rearrangement joins TRBV7-8 to TRBJ2-7; 8 bases map to TRBD1. Germline trimming cut 5 bases from V and 6 bases from J; bases unmatched to any gene: 6. Germline V gene data show CDR1 as SGHVS and CDR2 as FQNEAQ. This CDR3 is 13 amino acids long.

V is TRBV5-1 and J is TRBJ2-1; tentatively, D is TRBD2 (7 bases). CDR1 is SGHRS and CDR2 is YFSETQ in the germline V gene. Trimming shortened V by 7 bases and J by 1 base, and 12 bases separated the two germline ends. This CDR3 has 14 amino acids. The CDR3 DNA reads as TGCGCCAGCTGGGAGGGGGTATCCTACAATGAGCAGTTCTTC. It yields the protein CASWEGVSYNEQFF. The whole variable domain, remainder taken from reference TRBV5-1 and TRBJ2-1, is KAGVTQTPRYLIKTRGQQVTLSCSPISGHRSVSWYQQTPGQGLQFLFEYFSETQRNKGNFPGRFSGRQFSNSRSEMNVSTLELGDSALYLCASWEGVSYNEQFFGPGTRLTVL.

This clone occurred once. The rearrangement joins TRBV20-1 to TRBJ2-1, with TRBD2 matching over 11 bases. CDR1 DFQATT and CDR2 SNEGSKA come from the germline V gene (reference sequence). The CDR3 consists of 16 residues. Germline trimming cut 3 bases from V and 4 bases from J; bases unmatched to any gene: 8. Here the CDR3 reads CSASASGRSIYNEQFF. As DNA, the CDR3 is TGCAGTGCTAGTGCTAGCGGGAGGAGTATATACAATGAGCAGTTCTTC.

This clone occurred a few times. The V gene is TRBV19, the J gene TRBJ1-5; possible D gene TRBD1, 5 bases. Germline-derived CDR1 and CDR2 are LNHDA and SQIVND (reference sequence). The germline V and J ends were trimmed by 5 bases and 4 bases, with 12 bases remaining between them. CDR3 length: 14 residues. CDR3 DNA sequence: TGTGCCAGTAGTGGGGCAGCCCGAAATCAGCCCCAGCATTTT. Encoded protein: CASSGAARNQPQHF.

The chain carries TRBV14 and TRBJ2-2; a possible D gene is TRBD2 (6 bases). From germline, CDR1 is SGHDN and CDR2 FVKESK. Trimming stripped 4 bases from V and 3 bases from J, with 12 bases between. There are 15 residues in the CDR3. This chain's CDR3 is CASSLSGTYTGELFF. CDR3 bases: TGTGCCAGCAGCCTTTCCGGGACTTACACCGGGGAGCTGTTTTTT. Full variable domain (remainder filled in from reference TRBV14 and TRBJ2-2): EAGVTQFPSHSVIEKGQTVTLRCDPISGHDNLYWYRRVMGKEIKFLLHFVKESKQDESGMPNNRFLAERTGGTYSTLKVQPAELEDSGVYFCASSLSGTYTGELFFGEGSRLTVL.

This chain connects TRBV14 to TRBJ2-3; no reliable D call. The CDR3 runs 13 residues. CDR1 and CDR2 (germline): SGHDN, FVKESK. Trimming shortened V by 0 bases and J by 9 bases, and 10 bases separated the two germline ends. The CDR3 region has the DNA TGTGCCAGCAGCCAAGATCTCAGGCTGACGCAGTATTTT. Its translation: CASSQDLRLTQYF. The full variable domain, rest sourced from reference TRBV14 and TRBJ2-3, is EAGVTQFPSHSVIEKGQTVTLRCDPISGHDNLYWYRRVMGKEIKFLLHFVKESKQDESGMPNNRFLAERTGGTYSTLKVQPAELEDSGVYFCASSQDLRLTQYFGPGTRLTVL.

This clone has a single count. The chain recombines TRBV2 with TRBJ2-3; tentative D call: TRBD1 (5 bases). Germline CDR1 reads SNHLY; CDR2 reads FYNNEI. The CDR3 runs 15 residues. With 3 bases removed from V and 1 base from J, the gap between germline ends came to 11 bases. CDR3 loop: CASSDRQGGTDTQYF. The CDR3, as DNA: TGTGCCAGCAGTGACAGGCAGGGTGGCACAGATACGCAGTATTTT.

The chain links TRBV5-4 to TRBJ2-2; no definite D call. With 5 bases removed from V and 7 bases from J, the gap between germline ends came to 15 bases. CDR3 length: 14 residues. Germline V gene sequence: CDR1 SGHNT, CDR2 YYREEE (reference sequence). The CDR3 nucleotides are TGTGCCAGCAGTCGCGAGGCAGAAAGCGGGGAGCTGTTTTTT. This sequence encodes CASSREAESGELFF.

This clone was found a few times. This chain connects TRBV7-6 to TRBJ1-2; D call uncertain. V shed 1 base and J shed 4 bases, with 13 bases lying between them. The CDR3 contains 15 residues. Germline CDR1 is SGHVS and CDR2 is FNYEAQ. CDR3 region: CASSLEPEGVYGYTF. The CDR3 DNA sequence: TGTGCCAGCAGCTTAGAGCCGGAGGGTGTCTATGGCTACACCTTC.

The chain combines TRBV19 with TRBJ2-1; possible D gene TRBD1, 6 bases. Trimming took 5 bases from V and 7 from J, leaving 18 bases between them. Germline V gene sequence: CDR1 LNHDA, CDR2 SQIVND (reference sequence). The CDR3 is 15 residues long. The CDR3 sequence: CASSFTGGTGNEQFF. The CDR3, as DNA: TGTGCCAGTAGTTTCACGGGCGGCACAGGGAATGAGCAGTTCTTC.

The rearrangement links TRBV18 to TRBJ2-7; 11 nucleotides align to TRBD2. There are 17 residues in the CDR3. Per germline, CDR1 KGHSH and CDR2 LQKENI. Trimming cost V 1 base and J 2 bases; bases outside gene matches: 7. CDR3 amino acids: CASSPLILAGGTYEQYF. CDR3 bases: TGTGCCAGCTCACCACTTATCCTAGCGGGAGGCACCTACGAGCAGTACTTC. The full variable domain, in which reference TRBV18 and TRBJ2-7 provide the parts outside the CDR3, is NAGVMQNPRHLVRRRGQEARLRCSPMKGHSHVYWYRQLPEEGLKFMVYLQKENIIDESGMPKERFSAEFPKEGPSILRIQQVVRGDSAAYFCASSPLILAGGTYEQYFGPGTRLTVT.

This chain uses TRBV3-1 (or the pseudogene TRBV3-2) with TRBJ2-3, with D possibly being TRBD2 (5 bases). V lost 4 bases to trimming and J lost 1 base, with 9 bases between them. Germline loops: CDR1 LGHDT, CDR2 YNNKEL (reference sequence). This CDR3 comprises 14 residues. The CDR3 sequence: CASSPYGGTDTQYF. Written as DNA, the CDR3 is TGTGCCAGCAGCCCTTACGGGGGCACAGATACGCAGTATTTT.

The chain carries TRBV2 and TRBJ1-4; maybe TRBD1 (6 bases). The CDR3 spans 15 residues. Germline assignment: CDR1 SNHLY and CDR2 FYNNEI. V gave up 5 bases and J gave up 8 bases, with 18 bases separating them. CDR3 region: CASSRGIFENEKLFF. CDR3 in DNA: TGTGCCAGCAGTAGGGGGATCTTTGAAAACGAAAAACTGTTTTTT.

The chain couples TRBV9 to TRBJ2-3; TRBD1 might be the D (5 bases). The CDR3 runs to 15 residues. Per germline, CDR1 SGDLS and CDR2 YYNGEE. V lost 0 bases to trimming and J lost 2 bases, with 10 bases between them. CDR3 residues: CASSVGGGNTDTQYF. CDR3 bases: TGTGCCAGCAGCGTAGGGGGCGGAAACACAGATACGCAGTATTTT.

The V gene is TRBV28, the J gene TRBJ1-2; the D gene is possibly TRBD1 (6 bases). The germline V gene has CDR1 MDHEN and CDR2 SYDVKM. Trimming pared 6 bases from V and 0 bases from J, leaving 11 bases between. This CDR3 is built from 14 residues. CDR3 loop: CASSRQASNYGYTF. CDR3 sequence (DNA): TGTGCCAGCAGCAGACAGGCCTCTAACTATGGCTACACCTTC.

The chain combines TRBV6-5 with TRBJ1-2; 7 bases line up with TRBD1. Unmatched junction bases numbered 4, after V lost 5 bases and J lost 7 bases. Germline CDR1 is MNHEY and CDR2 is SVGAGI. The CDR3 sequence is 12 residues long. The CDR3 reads CASSRQGGGYTF. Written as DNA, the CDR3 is TGTGCCAGCAGTAGACAGGGAGGTGGCTACACCTTC.

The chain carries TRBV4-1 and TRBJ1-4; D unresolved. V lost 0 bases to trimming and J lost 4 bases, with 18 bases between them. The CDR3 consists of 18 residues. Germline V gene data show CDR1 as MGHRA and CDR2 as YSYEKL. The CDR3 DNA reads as TGCGCCAGCAGCCAAGATATGGGAGGACCGACCATTAATGAAAAACTGTTTTTT. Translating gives CASSQDMGGPTINEKLFF.

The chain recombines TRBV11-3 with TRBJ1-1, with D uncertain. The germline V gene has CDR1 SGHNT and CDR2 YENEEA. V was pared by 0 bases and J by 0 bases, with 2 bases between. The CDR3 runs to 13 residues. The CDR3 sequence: CASSLDMNTEAFF. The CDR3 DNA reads TGTGCCAGCAGCTTAGACATGAACACTGAAGCTTTCTTT.

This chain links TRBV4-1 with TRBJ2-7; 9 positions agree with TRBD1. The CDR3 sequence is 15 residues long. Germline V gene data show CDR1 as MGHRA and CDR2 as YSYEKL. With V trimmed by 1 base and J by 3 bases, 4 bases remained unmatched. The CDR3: CASSQVGQGSYEQYF. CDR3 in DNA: TGCGCCAGCAGCCAAGTAGGACAGGGGAGCTACGAGCAGTACTTC.

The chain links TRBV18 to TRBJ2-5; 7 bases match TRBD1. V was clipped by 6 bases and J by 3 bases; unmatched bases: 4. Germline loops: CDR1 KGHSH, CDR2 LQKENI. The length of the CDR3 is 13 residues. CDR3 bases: TGTGCCAGCTCCCGCGGACAGGAAGAGACCCAGTACTTC. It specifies CASSRGQEETQYF.

The CDR3 nucleotides read TGCGCCAGCAGCCCTAGCGGAAGCTCCTACAATGAGCAGTTCTTC. This encodes CASSPSGSSYNEQFF. This chain uses TRBV5-1 with TRBJ2-1; 7 nucleotides align to TRBD2. Germline V gene data show CDR1 as SGHRS and CDR2 as YFSETQ. The CDR3 is 15 amino acids. The trim removed 4 bases at V and 0 bases at J, leaving 4 bases unmatched.

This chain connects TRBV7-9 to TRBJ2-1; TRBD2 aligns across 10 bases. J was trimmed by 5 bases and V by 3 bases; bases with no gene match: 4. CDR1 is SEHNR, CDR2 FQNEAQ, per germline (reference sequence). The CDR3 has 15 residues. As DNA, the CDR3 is TGTGCCAGCAGCTTTCTAGCGGGAGTCAACAATGAGCAGTTCTTC. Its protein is CASSFLAGVNNEQFF. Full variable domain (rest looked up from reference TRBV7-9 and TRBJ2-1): DTGVSQNPRHKITKRGQNVTFRCDPISEHNRLYWYRQTLGQGPEFLTYFQNEAQLEKSRLLSDRFSAERPKGSFSTLEIQRTEQGDSAMYLCASSFLAGVNNEQFFGPGTRLTVL.

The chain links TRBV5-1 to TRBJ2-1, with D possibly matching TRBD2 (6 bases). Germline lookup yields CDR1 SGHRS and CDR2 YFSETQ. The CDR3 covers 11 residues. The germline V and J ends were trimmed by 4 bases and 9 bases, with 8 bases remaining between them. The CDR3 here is CASSIGGEQFF. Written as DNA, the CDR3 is TGCGCCAGCAGCATCGGGGGTGAGCAGTTCTTC.